This TCR beta chain emerged from a study of PD-L1 blockade in urothelial cancer. Study information: Twenty-five of the 29 patients were men with bladder-origin urothelial cancer.

The germline CDR1 and CDR2 sequences are SGHRS and YFSETQ. Trimming took 0 bases from V and 0 from J, leaving 8 bases between them. There are 15 residues in the CDR3. The time point: peripheral blood 6 weeks after treatment start. Using immunoSEQ multiplex PCR, the repertoire was profiled, and TCRdb retains in-frame clones only, with some absent. The data show about 91,000 clones, approximately 87% seen once. The sequencing here drew on PBMCs, taken around atezolizumab (anti-PD-L1) treatment. The chain carries TRBV5-1 and TRBJ2-3; D perhaps matches TRBD2 (6 bases). The clonotype was recovered from a man between 70 and 80 years old with urothelial cancer. DNA for the CDR3: TGCGCCAGCAGCTTGGGAAGCGGGAGCACAGATACGCAGTATTTT. Translated, it gives CASSLGSGSTDTQYF.